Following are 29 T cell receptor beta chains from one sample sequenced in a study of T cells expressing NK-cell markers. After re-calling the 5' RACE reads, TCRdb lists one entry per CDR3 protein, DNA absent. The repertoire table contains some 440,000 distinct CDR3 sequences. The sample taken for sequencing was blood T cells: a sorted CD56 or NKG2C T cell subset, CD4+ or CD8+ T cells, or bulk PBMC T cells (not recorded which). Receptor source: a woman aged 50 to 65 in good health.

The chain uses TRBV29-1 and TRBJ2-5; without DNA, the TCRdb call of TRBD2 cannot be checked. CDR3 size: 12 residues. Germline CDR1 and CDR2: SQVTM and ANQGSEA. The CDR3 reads CSVVGGGETQYF.

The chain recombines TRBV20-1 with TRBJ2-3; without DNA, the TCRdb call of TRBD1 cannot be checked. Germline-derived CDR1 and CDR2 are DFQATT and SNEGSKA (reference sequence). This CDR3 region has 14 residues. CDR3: CSASSSGTMDTQYF.

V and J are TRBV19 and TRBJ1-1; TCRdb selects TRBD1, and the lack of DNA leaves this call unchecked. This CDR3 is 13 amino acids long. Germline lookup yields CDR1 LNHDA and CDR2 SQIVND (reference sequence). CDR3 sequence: CASTQGYHTEAFF.

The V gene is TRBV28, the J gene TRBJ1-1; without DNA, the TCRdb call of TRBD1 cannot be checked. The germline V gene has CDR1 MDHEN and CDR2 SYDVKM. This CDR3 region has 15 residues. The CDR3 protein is CASSLGVLGNTEAFF.

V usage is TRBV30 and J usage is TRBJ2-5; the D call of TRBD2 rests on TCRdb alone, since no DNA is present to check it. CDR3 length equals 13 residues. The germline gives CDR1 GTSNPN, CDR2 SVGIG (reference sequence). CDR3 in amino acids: CAWSVAGRETQYF. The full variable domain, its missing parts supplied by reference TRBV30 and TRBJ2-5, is SQTIHQWPATLVQPVGSPLSLECTVEGTSNPNLYWYRQAAGRGLQLLFYSVGIGQISSEVPQNLSASRPQDRQFILSSKKLLLSDSGFYLCAWSVAGRETQYFGPGTRLLVL.

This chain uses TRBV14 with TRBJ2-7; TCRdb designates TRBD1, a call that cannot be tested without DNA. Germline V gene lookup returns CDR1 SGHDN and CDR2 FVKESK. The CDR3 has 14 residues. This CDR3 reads CASSPIGTSYEQYF.

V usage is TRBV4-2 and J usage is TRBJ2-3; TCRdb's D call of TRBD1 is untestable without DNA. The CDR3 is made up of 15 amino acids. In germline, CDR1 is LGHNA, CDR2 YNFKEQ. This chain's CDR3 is CASSQTGFLADTQYF.

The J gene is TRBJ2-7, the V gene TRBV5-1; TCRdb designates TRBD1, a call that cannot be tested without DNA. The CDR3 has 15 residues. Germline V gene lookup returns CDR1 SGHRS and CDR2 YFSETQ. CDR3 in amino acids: CASSLGSRGFYEQYF. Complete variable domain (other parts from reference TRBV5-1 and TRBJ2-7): KAGVTQTPRYLIKTRGQQVTLSCSPISGHRSVSWYQQTPGQGLQFLFEYFSETQRNKGNFPGRFSGRQFSNSRSEMNVSTLELGDSALYLCASSLGSRGFYEQYFGPGTRLTVT.

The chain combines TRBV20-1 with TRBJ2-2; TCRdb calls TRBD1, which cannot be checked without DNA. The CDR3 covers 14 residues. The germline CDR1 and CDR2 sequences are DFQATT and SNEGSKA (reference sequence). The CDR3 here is CSARSGTGTGELFF.

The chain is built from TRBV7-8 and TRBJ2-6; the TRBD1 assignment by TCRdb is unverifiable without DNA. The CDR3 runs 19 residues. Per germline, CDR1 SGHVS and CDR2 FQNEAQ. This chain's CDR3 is CASTDRGRNWISGANVLTF. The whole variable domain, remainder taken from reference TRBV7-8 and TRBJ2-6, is GAGVSQSPRYKVAKRGQDVALRCDPISGHVSLFWYQQALGQGPEFLTYFQNEAQLDKSGLPSDRFFAERPEGSVSTLKIQRTQQEDSAVYLCASTDRGRNWISGANVLTFGAGSRLTVL.

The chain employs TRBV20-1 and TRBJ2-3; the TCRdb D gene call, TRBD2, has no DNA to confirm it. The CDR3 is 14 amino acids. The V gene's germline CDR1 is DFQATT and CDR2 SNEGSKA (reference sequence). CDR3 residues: CSATPTSGIITQYF.

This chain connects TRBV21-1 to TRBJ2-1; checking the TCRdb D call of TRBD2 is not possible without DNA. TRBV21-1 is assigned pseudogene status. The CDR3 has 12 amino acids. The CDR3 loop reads CASSKESKQQFF.

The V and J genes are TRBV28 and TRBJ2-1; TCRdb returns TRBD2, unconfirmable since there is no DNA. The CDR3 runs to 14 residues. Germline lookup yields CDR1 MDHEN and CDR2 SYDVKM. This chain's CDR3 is CASTLAGRYNEQFF. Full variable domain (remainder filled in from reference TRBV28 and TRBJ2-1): DVKVTQSSRYLVKRTGEKVFLECVQDMDHENMFWYRQDPGLGLRLIYFSYDVKMKEKGDIPEGYSVSREKKERFSLILESASTNQTSMYLCASTLAGRYNEQFFGPGTRLTVL.

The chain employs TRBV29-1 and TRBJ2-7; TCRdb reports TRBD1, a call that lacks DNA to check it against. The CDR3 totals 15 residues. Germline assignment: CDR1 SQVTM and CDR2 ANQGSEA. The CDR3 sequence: CSVEDRRRGPYEQYF.

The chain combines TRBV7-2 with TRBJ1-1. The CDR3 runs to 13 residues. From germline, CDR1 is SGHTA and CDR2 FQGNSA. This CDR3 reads CASSSPRGVAAFF.

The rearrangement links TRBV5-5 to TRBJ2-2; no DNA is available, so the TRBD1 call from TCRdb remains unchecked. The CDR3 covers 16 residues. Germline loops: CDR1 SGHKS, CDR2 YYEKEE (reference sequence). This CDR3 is CASTPWGARGTGELFF.

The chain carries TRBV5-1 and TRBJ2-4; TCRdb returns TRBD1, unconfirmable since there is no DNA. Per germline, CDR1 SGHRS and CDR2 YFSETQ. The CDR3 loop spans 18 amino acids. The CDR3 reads CASSRFPDLPGAKNIQYF. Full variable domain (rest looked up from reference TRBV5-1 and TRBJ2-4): KAGVTQTPRYLIKTRGQQVTLSCSPISGHRSVSWYQQTPGQGLQFLFEYFSETQRNKGNFPGRFSGRQFSNSRSEMNVSTLELGDSALYLCASSRFPDLPGAKNIQYFGAGTRLSVL.

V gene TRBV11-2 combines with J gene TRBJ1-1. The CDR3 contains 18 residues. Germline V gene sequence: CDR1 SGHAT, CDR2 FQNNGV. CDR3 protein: CASSPNRWKDRTGTEAFF.

CDR3 in amino acids: CASSLSAHYEQYF. The chain joins TRBV4-1 to TRBJ2-7; as DNA is missing, the TRBD2 call by TCRdb cannot be tested. Germline V gene data show CDR1 as MGHRA and CDR2 as YSYEKL. CDR3 length equals 13 residues.

This chain's CDR3 is CSASGTSGGGNTQYF. The J gene is TRBJ2-3, the V gene TRBV20-1; TCRdb picks TRBD2, but there is no DNA to check that call. CDR1 and CDR2 from the germline V gene are DFQATT and SNEGSKA (reference sequence). There are 15 residues in the CDR3.

CDR3 region: CASSELVNYNEQFF. The chain uses TRBV10-1 and TRBJ2-1; the TCRdb call, TRBD2, lacks DNA for checking. The CDR3 has 14 amino acids. Germline loops: CDR1 WNHNN, CDR2 SYGVQD (reference sequence).

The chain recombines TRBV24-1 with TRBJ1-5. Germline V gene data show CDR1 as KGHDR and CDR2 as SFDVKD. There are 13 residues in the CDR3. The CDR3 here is CATSRAIEGPQHF.

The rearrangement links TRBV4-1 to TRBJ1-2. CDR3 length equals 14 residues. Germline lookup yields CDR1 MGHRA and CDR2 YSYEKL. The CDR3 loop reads CASSQDGGYSGYTF.

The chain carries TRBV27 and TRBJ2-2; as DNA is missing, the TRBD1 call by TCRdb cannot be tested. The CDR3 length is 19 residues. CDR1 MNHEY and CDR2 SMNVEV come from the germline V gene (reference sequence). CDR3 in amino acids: CASSRDRGADQGGTGELFF.

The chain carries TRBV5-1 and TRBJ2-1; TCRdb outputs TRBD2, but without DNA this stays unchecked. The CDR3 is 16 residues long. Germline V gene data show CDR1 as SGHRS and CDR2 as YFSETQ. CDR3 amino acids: CASSLVLAGAYNEQFF.

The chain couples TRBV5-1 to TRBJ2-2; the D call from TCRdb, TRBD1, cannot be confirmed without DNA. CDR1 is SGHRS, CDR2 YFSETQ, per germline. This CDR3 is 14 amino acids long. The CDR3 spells CASSSPGDQGELFF.

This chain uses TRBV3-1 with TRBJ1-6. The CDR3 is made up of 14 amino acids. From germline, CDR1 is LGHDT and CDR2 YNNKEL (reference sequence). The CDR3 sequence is CASSPTSYNSPLHF.

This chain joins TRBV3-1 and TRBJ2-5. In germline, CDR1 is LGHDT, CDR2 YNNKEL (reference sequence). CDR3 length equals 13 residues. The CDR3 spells CASSLQDQETQYF.

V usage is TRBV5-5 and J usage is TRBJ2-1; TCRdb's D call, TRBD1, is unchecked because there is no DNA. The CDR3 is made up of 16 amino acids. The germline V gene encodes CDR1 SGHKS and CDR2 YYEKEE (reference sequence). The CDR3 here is CASSLAGTPAYNEQFF.